This paragraph covers one T cell receptor (beta chain) sequence. CDR1 GTSNPN and CDR2 SVGIG come from the germline V gene (reference sequence). The germline V and J ends were trimmed by 5 bases and 3 bases, with 23 bases remaining between them. The CDR3 runs to 16 residues. These data belong to a study of tumor T cells in aggressive B-cell lymphoma. The protocol was immunoSEQ multiplex PCR, while the TCRdb copy is restricted to in-frame clones and leaves out a portion. The data contain approximately 3,100 clones, 88% of them seen just once; the ten biggest clones take up 3% to 4.5%. The receptor comes from an adult with diffuse large B cell lymphoma. The chain joins TRBV30 to TRBJ2-7, with D maybe TRBD1 (6 bases). Sequencing input: tumor tissue. CDR3 DNA sequence: TGTGCCTGGGGTGGGTTCCGAGACAGGACCTTCTACGAGCAGTACTTC. It is translated as CAWGGFRDRTFYEQYF.